The clone carrying this T cell receptor beta chain was seen a few times. The junction shows a germline mismatch at one end, possibly a read error. It was with 60 Vbeta and 13 Jbeta primers that the PCR ran. Sequencing used immunoSEQ multiplex PCR; TCRdb keeps in-frame clones, though not all of them. The repertoire holds 200,000 to 250,000 clones, over 75% seen once, with 1.3% in the top ten. The data stem from a study of cytomegalovirus exposure and HLA in healthy donors. This CDR3 contains 15 residues. Germline assignment: CDR1 SSHAT and CDR2 FNYEAQ (reference sequence). This TCR was recovered from a human donor in good health. The sequencing sample was made of PBMCs. The chain uses TRBV7-7 and TRBJ2-7; D is perhaps TRBD2 (6 bases). CDR3 coding DNA: TGTGCTAGCAGCCCAGATAGCGGAGGGGCCTACGAGCAGTACTTC. Its translation: CASSPDSGGAYEQYF.